The 7 T cell receptor beta chains presented below share a single source sample, sequenced in a study of blood T cell repertoires in COVID-19. Measured with immunoSEQ multiplex PCR; TCRdb has only the in-frame clones, and not every one. The sample contains about 270,000 clones, less than 90% of which appear only once. Input material: peripheral blood. The receptors come from a human donor in a cohort sampled during active COVID-19.

The chain combines TRBV2 with TRBJ2-2, with 14 nucleotides matching TRBD2. Germline V lookup: CDR1 SNHLY, CDR2 FYNNEI. The trim removed 8 bases at V and 6 bases at J, leaving 2 bases unmatched. The CDR3 is 14 residues long. CDR3 protein: CASGGLAGAGELFF. The CDR3 DNA reads TGTGCCAGCGGGGGACTAGCGGGAGCCGGGGAGCTGTTTTTT.

The chain uses TRBV28 and TRBJ1-2; D not certain. Trimming stripped 5 bases from V and 6 bases from J, with 19 bases between. Per the germline V gene, CDR1 is MDHEN and CDR2 is SYDVKM. The CDR3 covers 15 residues. In DNA form, the CDR3 reads TGTGCCAGCAGTCCCCCCTATGGGCCAGAGAATGGCTACACCTTC. It codes for CASSPPYGPENGYTF.

Note on this clone: A read error may explain this, as a much larger clone is one base away. The V gene is TRBV5-5, the J gene TRBJ2-1; TRBD2 agrees at 8 bases. This CDR3 is built from 15 residues. The germline gives CDR1 SGHKS, CDR2 YYEKEE (reference sequence). V shed 4 bases and J 0 bases; nucleotides not matched to a gene: 3. The CDR3 region has the DNA TGTGCCAGCAGCGTGAGCGGGAGCTCCTACAATGAGCAGTTCTTC. It is translated as CASSVSGSSYNEQFF.

This clone was seen once. J is TRBJ1-4 and V is TRBV28; 9 nucleotides match TRBD1. CDR1 and CDR2 from the germline V gene are MDHEN and SYDVKM. The CDR3 sequence is 15 residues long. V was clipped by 5 bases and J by 7 bases; unmatched bases: 8. The chain's CDR3 is CASSRPGTGSEKLFF. CDR3 nucleotides: TGTGCCAGCAGTCGTCCAGGGACAGGGAGTGAAAAACTGTTTTTT.

V and J are TRBV29-1 and TRBJ2-1; D uncertain. V was shortened by 8 bases and J by 0 bases, with 5 bases between the two germline ends. This CDR3 has 11 residues. Germline V lookup: CDR1 SQVTM, CDR2 ANQGSEA. The CDR3 DNA reads as TGCAGCTCAGGCTCCTACAATGAGCAGTTCTTC. Residues: CSSGSYNEQFF.

The chain combines TRBV18 with TRBJ2-1, with no clear D. Trimming stripped 9 bases from V and 0 bases from J, with 15 bases between. CDR3 size: 15 residues. Germline CDR1 reads KGHSH; CDR2 reads LQKENI. CDR3 sequence (DNA): TGTGCCAGTAAAGCTTTATCTAGCTCCTACAATGAGCAGTTCTTC. Protein: CASKALSSSYNEQFF.

The chain has TRBV28 and TRBJ2-3; 11 positions agree with TRBD2. The CDR3 contains 16 residues. Germline loops: CDR1 MDHEN, CDR2 SYDVKM. With V trimmed by 8 bases and J by 4 bases, 11 bases remained unmatched. For the CDR3, the DNA is TGTGCCAGCTTAGGAATTAGCGGGAGGGCCCCAGATACGCAGTATTTT. Amino acids: CASLGISGRAPDTQYF.